Sequencing of this T cell receptor beta chain was carried out in a study of identical twins. V gave up 1 base and J gave up 6 bases; unmatched junction bases: 7. The germline CDR1 and CDR2 sequences are SGHAT and FQNNGV. The CDR3 extends over 16 amino acids. Template switching (which added a universal primer site) was used, and cDNA carried unique molecular identifiers. MiXCR, run by TCRdb on the 5' RACE reads, gives a single entry per CDR3 protein. This repertoire shows 420,000 or so distinct CDR3 sequences, roughly 20% found once; its top ten account for around 12%. To note about this clonotype: Antigen: not known.

General observations from the study: Cord blood beta clonotypes that were abundant carried fewer insertions, and memory repertoires showed no such trend. It was cross-sectional statistical analysis, not following the same donors, that the conclusions relied on. Beta out-of-frame sequences showed weaker excess twin sharing.

What was sequenced was naive T cells sorted from blood. The clonotype was recovered from a man aged 45-65 years in good health. The J gene is TRBJ2-1, the V gene TRBV11-2; 9 nucleotides agree with TRBD2. The CDR3 is CASSLVPAGGSNEQFF. CDR3 DNA sequence: TGTGCCAGCAGCTTAGTGCCAGCGGGGGGATCCAATGAGCAGTTCTTC.